The 25 T cell receptor beta chains below were found in one sample sequenced in a study of blood T cells in healthy people across ages. A second about 7 to 12 cycle PCR used barcoded and J-beta primers. From the 5' RACE reads, TCRdb called clonotypes with MiXCR, one entry per CDR3 protein. The sample lists about 930,000 distinct CDR3 sequences; around 29% were seen once. The same sample was also studied in work on T cells of mothers and their children.

The specimen was blood. The origin of the receptors is a woman aged 40 to 50 in good health.

In this sample, this clonotype turned up many times. The chain employs TRBV20-1 and TRBJ2-7; TRBD2 matches 10 bases. The CDR3 is 13 amino acids. From germline, CDR1 is DFQATT and CDR2 SNEGSKA (reference sequence). Trimming removed 7 bases from V and 0 bases from J; junction bases left unmatched: 3. As DNA, the CDR3 is TGCAGTGTTACTAGCGGGGACTCCTACGAGCAGTACTTC. Translated, it gives CSVTSGDSYEQYF.

This clonotype was observed a few times. Being one base from a much bigger clone, this may be a read error. The CDR3 spells CASSPIRDRVRIIGNEQYF. The CDR3 DNA reads TGTGCCAGCAGCCCTATAAGGGACAGGGTGAGAATAATTGGGAATGAGCAGTACTTC. The chain employs TRBV5-6 and TRBJ2-5; TRBD1 matches at 9 bases. CDR1 and CDR2 (germline): SGHDT, YYEEEE. This CDR3 comprises 19 residues. V gave up 4 bases and J gave up 11 bases; unmatched junction bases: 27.

V gene TRBV7-2 combines with J gene TRBJ2-3; the match to TRBD1 covers 8 bases. With 5 bases clipped from V and 4 bases from J, the junction kept 2 bases outside the gene matches. The CDR3 contains 13 residues. Germline loops: CDR1 SGHTA, CDR2 FQGNSA. In nucleotides, the CDR3 is TGTGCCAGCAGCGGGGGACAGGCAGATACGCAGTATTTT. Encoded protein: CASSGGQADTQYF. Full variable domain (missing parts from reference TRBV7-2 and TRBJ2-3): GAGVSQSPSNKVTEKGKDVELRCDPISGHTALYWYRQSLGQGLEFLIYFQGNSAPDKSGLPSDRFSAERTGGSVSTLTIQRTQQEDSAVYLCASSGGQADTQYFGPGTRLTVL.

The chain is built from TRBV27 and TRBJ2-1; possibly TRBD2 for D (6 bases). V was pared by 9 bases and J by 5 bases, with 17 bases between. CDR1 MNHEY and CDR2 SMNVEV come from the germline V gene (reference sequence). There are 14 residues in the CDR3. The CDR3 nucleotides are TGTGCCAGTAACCTTGGGACTTCCCACAATGAGCAGTTCTTC. Amino acid sequence: CASNLGTSHNEQFF.

The chain links TRBV19 to TRBJ2-3, with D maybe TRBD2 (5 bases). Between the trimmed V and J ends, which lost 3 bases and 2 bases, there was a span of 9 bases. Per germline, CDR1 LNHDA and CDR2 SQIVND (reference sequence). The CDR3 contains 14 residues. CDR3 amino acids: CASSIPSFTDTQYF. The CDR3 DNA reads as TGTGCCAGTAGTATTCCTAGCTTCACAGATACGCAGTATTTT.

As DNA, the CDR3 is TGTGCCAGCAGCGTTGGGGACGGATCGAACACTGAAGCTTTCTTT. Amino acid sequence: CASSVGDGSNTEAFF. The V gene is TRBV9, the J gene TRBJ1-1, with D possibly TRBD1 on 5 matching bases. CDR3 length: 15 amino acids. Trimming took 2 bases from V and 1 from J, leaving 12 bases between them. CDR1 and CDR2 from the germline V gene are SGDLS and YYNGEE.

The chain joins TRBV5-1 to TRBJ2-3; 10 nucleotides line up with TRBD2. With V trimmed by 7 bases and J by 3 bases, 2 bases remained unmatched. CDR1 and CDR2 (germline): SGHRS, YFSETQ. CDR3 length: 13 amino acids. The CDR3 nucleotides read TGCGCCAGCTATAGCGGGGGGACAGATACGCAGTATTTT. Its protein is CASYSGGTDTQYF.

The rearrangement joins TRBV19 to TRBJ2-7; TRBD2 aligns across 14 bases. This CDR3 contains 17 residues. In germline, CDR1 is LNHDA, CDR2 SQIVND (reference sequence). The V segment lost 5 bases and the J segment 3 bases; nucleotides outside the gene matches: 9. CDR3 amino acids: CASSPPWGTSGSYEQYF. The CDR3 DNA reads as TGTGCCAGTAGTCCACCCTGGGGGACTAGCGGGAGCTACGAGCAGTACTTC.

This clonotype occurred many times. CDR3 amino acids: CASSEQGASDTEAFF. DNA of the CDR3: TGTGCCAGCAGCGAACAGGGGGCGAGTGACACTGAAGCTTTCTTT. The chain has TRBV7-9 and TRBJ1-1; 9 nucleotides match TRBD1. The V gene end was trimmed by 5 bases and the J gene end by 3 bases; junction bases not matched to a gene: 7. The CDR3 loop spans 15 amino acids. Looked up from germline, CDR1 is SEHNR and CDR2 is FQNEAQ (reference sequence).

This clonotype was detected only a few times. Possible read error: a much larger clone is one base away. The rearrangement joins TRBV7-2 to TRBJ2-7; tentatively, D is TRBD1 (6 bases). The germline V gene has CDR1 SGHTA and CDR2 FQGNSA. This CDR3 is built from 13 residues. V gave up 5 bases and J gave up 4 bases, with 12 bases separating them. The CDR3 protein is CASSRDKRYEQYF. The DNA of the CDR3 is TGTGCCAGCAGCCGGGACAAGAGGTACGAGCAGTACTTC.

The chain is built from TRBV9 and TRBJ1-2; D gene ambiguous. This CDR3 comprises 15 residues. The V and J ends lost 0 bases and 1 base respectively, with 10 bases between them. Germline values: CDR1 SGDLS, CDR2 YYNGEE. The CDR3 sequence is CASSVDPQVNYGYTF. CDR3 coding DNA: TGTGCCAGCAGCGTAGACCCGCAGGTTAACTATGGCTACACCTTC.

This clonotype was seen a few times. V is TRBV20-1 and J is TRBJ1-2; 8 bases match TRBD1. CDR3 length: 15 amino acids. V shed 4 bases and J 4 bases; nucleotides not matched to a gene: 11. Germline V gene lookup returns CDR1 DFQATT and CDR2 SNEGSKA (reference sequence). The CDR3 protein is CSATTGTGFTYGYTF. The DNA for the CDR3 is TGCAGTGCTACCACCGGGACAGGCTTTACCTATGGCTACACCTTC.

As to this clonotype: Being one base from a much bigger clone, this may be a read error. In DNA form, the CDR3 reads TGTGCCAACAGTCACCCAAGGCGGGGGGTCACCGATACGCAGTATTTT. Its translation: CANSHPRRGVTDTQYF. The J gene is TRBJ2-3, the V gene TRBV6-6; 8 nucleotides match TRBD2. The CDR3 is 16 amino acids. Germline-derived CDR1 and CDR2 are MNHNY and SVGAGI (reference sequence).

There are many counts of this clonotype. The chain joins TRBV10-3 to TRBJ2-7; D is possibly TRBD1 (5 bases). The CDR3 is 14 residues long. Trimming cost V 0 bases and J 5 bases, with 11 bases left between them. CDR1 and CDR2 from the germline V gene are ENHRY and SYGVKD. The DNA for the CDR3 is TGTGCCATCAGTGAGTCTGGGCAGGGTGACGAGCAGTACTTC. Translating it yields CAISESGQGDEQYF.

This clonotype was seen once. This chain joins TRBV7-9 and TRBJ2-7; D unclear. The end of the DNA fits TRBJ2-5 better, so the J call may be wrong. Germline CDR1 reads SEHNR; CDR2 reads FQNEAQ (reference sequence). The CDR3 totals 15 residues. The CDR3 DNA sequence: TGTGCCAGCAGCTTAGTGGGGTCCAGAAGGGAGACCCAGTACTTC. It codes for CASSLVGSRRETQYF.

This clonotype was found many times. This chain connects TRBV6-5 to TRBJ1-2, with TRBD1 as a possible D gene (6 bases). Deletions cut 5 bases from V and 8 bases from J, with 15 bases between. Germline CDR1 is MNHEY and CDR2 is SVGAGI. This CDR3 has 13 amino acids. The CDR3: CASSPRGIGGYTF. CDR3 in DNA: TGTGCCAGCAGTCCTAGGGGGATAGGAGGCTACACCTTC.

V is TRBV2 and J is TRBJ1-6; D remains unclear. Trimming shortened V by 1 base and J by 0 bases, and 7 bases separated the two germline ends. In germline, CDR1 is SNHLY, CDR2 FYNNEI. This CDR3 is built from 16 residues. The CDR3 sequence is CASSEEESSYNSPLHF. The CDR3 DNA reads as TGTGCCAGCAGTGAAGAAGAGAGCTCCTATAATTCACCCCTCCACTTT.

J is TRBJ1-3 and V is TRBV7-9; D unclear. CDR1 SEHNR and CDR2 FQNEAQ come from the germline V gene (reference sequence). Trimming took 2 bases from V and 9 from J, leaving 11 bases between them. The CDR3 runs 13 residues. DNA for the CDR3: TGTGCCAGCAGCTTACCCACTACTAGCACCATATATTTT. Translation: CASSLPTTSTIYF.

The V call is TRBV3-1, the J call TRBJ1-2, with D hard to call. Between the trimmed V and J ends, which lost 2 bases and 3 bases, there was a span of 10 bases. The CDR3 totals 14 residues. Germline V gives CDR1 LGHDT, CDR2 YNNKEL (reference sequence). CDR3 DNA sequence: TGTGCCAGCAGCCAAATTGAGGGAGACTATGGCTACACCTTC. This encodes CASSQIEGDYGYTF.

Concerning this clonotype: A much more abundant neighbour one base away suggests this may be a read error. The V and J genes are TRBV19 and TRBJ2-5; D is undetermined. Germline V CDR1 and CDR2: LNHDA, SQIVND (reference sequence). Trimming took 11 bases from V and 0 from J, leaving 13 bases between them. This CDR3 comprises 13 residues. CDR3 sequence reads: CAGSLVDQETQYF. The CDR3 DNA reads TGTGCCGGTTCTCTGGTCGACCAAGAGACCCAGTACTTC.

This clonotype was seen many times. This chain uses TRBV12-3 or TRBV12-4 with TRBJ2-7; D gene uncertain. The CDR3 is made up of 14 amino acids. The V and J ends lost 3 bases and 2 bases respectively, with 11 bases between them. The CDR3 is CASSFGQYPYEQYF. CDR3 bases: TGTGCCAGCAGTTTCGGCCAGTACCCCTACGAGCAGTACTTC.

V and J are TRBV15 and TRBJ2-3; 9 bases line up with TRBD2. V lost 1 base and J lost 4; bases outside the gene matches: 6. This CDR3 is 16 amino acids long. CDR1 and CDR2 (germline): LNHNV, YYDKDF (reference sequence). The CDR3 is CATSRVAGVGADTQYF. CDR3 nucleotides: TGTGCCACCAGCAGAGTAGCGGGAGTAGGGGCAGATACGCAGTATTTT.

This clonotype was recorded a few times. The chain uses TRBV20-1 and TRBJ2-2, with D unclear. Germline CDR1 is DFQATT and CDR2 is SNEGSKA (reference sequence). V gave up 6 bases and J gave up 0 bases, with 8 bases separating them. The CDR3 runs 13 residues. The DNA for the CDR3 is TGCAGTGCCGGGCTAGCGAACACCGGGGAGCTGTTTTTT. This gives the protein CSAGLANTGELFF.

At least ten counts were recorded for this clonotype. The V call is TRBV7-2, the J call TRBJ2-7, with TRBD1 as a possible D gene (7 bases). Trimming left V 1 base short and J 0 bases short, with 10 bases between. CDR1 is SGHTA and CDR2 is FQGNSA in the germline V gene. The CDR3 extends over 15 amino acids. The DNA for the CDR3 is TGTGCCAGCAGCTTAGGACAGGGAGGCTCCTACGAGCAGTACTTC. It specifies CASSLGQGGSYEQYF. Filled out from reference TRBV7-2 and TRBJ2-7, the complete variable domain reads GAGVSQSPSNKVTEKGKDVELRCDPISGHTALYWYRQSLGQGLEFLIYFQGNSAPDKSGLPSDRFSAERTGGSVSTLTIQRTQQEDSAVYLCASSLGQGGSYEQYFGPGTRLTVT.

V usage is TRBV9 and J usage is TRBJ2-1; 9 positions agree with TRBD2. The germline gives CDR1 SGDLS, CDR2 YYNGEE. V was pared by 0 bases and J by 0 bases, with 4 bases of the junction left unmatched. This CDR3 has 17 amino acids. CDR3 protein: CASSVALSGGSYNEQFF. The CDR3 DNA reads TGTGCCAGCAGCGTAGCTCTTAGCGGGGGCTCCTACAATGAGCAGTTCTTC. Supplemented by reference TRBV9 and TRBJ2-1, the full variable domain reads DSGVTQTPKHLITATGQRVTLRCSPRSGDLSVYWYQQSLDQGLQFLIQYYNGEERAKGNILERFSAQQFPDLHSELNLSSLELGDSALYFCASSVALSGGSYNEQFFGPGTRLTVL.